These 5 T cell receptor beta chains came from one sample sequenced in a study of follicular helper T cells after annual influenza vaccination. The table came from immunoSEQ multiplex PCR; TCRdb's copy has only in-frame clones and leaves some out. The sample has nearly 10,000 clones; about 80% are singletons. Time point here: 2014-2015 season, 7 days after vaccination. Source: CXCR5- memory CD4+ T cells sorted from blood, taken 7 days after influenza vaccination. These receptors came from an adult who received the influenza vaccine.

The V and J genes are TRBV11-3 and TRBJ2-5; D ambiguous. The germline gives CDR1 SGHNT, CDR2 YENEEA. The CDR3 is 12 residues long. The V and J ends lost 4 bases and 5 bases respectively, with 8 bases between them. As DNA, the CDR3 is TGTGCCAGCAGCTATGAGTGGGAGACCCAGTACTTC. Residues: CASSYEWETQYF.

Here the CDR3 reads CASSPGGASYNEQFF. DNA for the CDR3: TGTGCCAGCAGCCCGGGGGGGGCCTCCTACAATGAGCAGTTCTTC. The rearrangement joins TRBV7-3 to TRBJ2-1; 8 bases agree with TRBD2. Germline V CDR1 and CDR2: SGHTA, FQGTGA. V lost 5 bases to trimming and J lost 0 bases; unmatched junction nucleotides: 3. CDR3 length equals 15 residues.

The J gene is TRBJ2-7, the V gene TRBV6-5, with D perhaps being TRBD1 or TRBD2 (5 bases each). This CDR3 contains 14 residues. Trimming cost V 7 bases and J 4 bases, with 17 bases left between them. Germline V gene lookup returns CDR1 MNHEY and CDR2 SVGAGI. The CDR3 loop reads CASTSGGRLYEQYF. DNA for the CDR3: TGTGCCAGCACGAGTGGGGGAAGGTTGTACGAGCAGTACTTC.

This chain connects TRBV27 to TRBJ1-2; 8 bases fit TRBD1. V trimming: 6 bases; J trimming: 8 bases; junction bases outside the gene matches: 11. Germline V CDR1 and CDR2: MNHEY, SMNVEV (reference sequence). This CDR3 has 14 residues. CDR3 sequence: CASSLQGANQGYTF. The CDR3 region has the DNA TGTGCCAGCAGCCTCCAGGGGGCAAACCAAGGCTACACCTTC.

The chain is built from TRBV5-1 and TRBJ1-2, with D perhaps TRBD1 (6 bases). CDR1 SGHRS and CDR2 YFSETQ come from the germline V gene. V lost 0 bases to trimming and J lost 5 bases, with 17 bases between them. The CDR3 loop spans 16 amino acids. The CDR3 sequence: CASSLAAGTRVYGYTF. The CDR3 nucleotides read TGCGCCAGCAGCTTGGCCGCCGGGACAAGGGTTTATGGCTACACCTTC. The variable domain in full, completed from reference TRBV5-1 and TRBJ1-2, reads KAGVTQTPRYLIKTRGQQVTLSCSPISGHRSVSWYQQTPGQGLQFLFEYFSETQRNKGNFPGRFSGRQFSNSRSEMNVSTLELGDSALYLCASSLAAGTRVYGYTFGSGTRLTVV.